This TCR beta chain stems from a study of cytomegalovirus exposure and HLA in healthy donors. The V gene end was trimmed by 1 base and the J gene end by 6 bases; junction bases not matched to a gene: 13. The germline gives CDR1 MNHEY, CDR2 SMNVEV (reference sequence). CDR3 length equals 17 residues. The PCR made use of 60 Vbeta and 13 Jbeta primers. Only in-frame clones appear in the TCRdb table, and some are missing; sequencing was by immunoSEQ multiplex PCR. The data contain over 200,000 clones, roughly 89% of them singletons. Study results and limitations: Several of the most significant clusters were apparently associated with common viral pathogens in a later analysis.

This clone came up once. Its target is not known. This receptor was taken from a young woman in good health and CMV-seronegative. V is TRBV27 and J is TRBJ2-3; the match to TRBD2 covers 7 bases. The sample comprised PBMCs. The CDR3 region is CASSLWGGRSRRDTQYF. The CDR3 DNA is TGTGCCAGCAGTTTATGGGGGGGGAGGTCTCGGAGGGATACGCAGTATTTT.